This T cell receptor beta chain emerged from a study of blood T cells in healthy people across ages. The authors isolated at least 6.5 million PBMCs per sample. With a J-beta primer mix and a sample-barcoded 5' primer, a second PCR ran about 6 to 11 cycles. TCRdb itself ran the 5' RACE reads through MiXCR, one entry per CDR3 protein. The sample lists 650,000 to 700,000 distinct CDR3 sequences, over 40% occurring once. CDR3 length: 12 amino acids. Trimming pared 2 bases from V and 7 bases from J, leaving 8 bases between. This clonotype was seen more than once but under ten times. This sequence originates from a woman older than 75 in good health. The chain couples TRBV12-3 or TRBV12-4 to TRBJ2-5; D is ambiguous. Specimen: blood. CDR3 loop: CASSLRFGTQYF. CDR3 coding DNA: TGTGCCAGCAGTTTACGGTTTGGGACCCAGTACTTC.